This T cell receptor beta chain is drawn from a study of cytotoxic CD8 clonotypes in ibrutinib-treated CLL. Across the study: Of the patients, 11 were relapsed/refractory, under 16 treatment-naive and under 18 IGHV unmutated. Response samples followed a median 12 months of treatment, range 6 to 36.

Sequencing used immunoSEQ multiplex PCR; TCRdb keeps in-frame clones, though not all of them. This sample has approximately 200,000 clones; roughly 72% occur once, and the top ten carry 13%. Frozen PBMC stocks contributed approximately 2.1 micrograms of genomic DNA to the TCR beta libraries. The CDR3 runs 14 residues. CDR1 SGHRS and CDR2 YFSETQ come from the germline V gene. Trimming stripped 7 bases from V and 1 base from J, with 12 bases between. The sequence derives from a human donor with chronic lymphocytic leukemia. The chain uses TRBV5-1 and TRBJ1-3; D ambiguous. The specimen comprised PBMCs, sampled after 24 months of ibrutinib treatment. CDR3 nucleotide sequence: TGCGCCAGCCGGGCAGAGACTTCTGGAAACACCATATATTTT. Its protein is CASRAETSGNTIYF. The full variable domain, completed using reference TRBV5-1 and TRBJ1-3, is KAGVTQTPRYLIKTRGQQVTLSCSPISGHRSVSWYQQTPGQGLQFLFEYFSETQRNKGNFPGRFSGRQFSNSRSEMNVSTLELGDSALYLCASRAETSGNTIYFGEGSWLTVV.